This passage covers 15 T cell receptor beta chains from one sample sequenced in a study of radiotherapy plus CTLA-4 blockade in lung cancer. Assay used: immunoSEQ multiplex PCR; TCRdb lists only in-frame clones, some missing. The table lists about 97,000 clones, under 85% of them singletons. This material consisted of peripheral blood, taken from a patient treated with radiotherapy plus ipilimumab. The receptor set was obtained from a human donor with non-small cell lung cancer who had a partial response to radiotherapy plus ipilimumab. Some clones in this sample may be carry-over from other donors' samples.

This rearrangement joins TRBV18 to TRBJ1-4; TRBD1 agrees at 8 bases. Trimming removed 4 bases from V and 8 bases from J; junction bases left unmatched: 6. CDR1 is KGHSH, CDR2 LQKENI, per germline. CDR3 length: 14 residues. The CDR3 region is CASSLTTGGEKLFF. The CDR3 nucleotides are TGTGCCAGCTCACTAACTACAGGGGGAGAAAAACTGTTTTTT. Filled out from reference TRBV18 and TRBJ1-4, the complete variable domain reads NAGVMQNPRHLVRRRGQEARLRCSPMKGHSHVYWYRQLPEEGLKFMVYLQKENIIDESGMPKERFSAEFPKEGPSILRIQQVVRGDSAAYFCASSLTTGGEKLFFGSGTQLSVL.

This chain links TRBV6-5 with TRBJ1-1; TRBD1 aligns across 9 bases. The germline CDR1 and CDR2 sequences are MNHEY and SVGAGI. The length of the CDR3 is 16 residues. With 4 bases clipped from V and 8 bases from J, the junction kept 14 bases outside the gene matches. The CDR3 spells CASSWGQGGFALEAFF. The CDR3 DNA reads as TGTGCCAGCAGTTGGGGACAGGGTGGGTTTGCGTTGGAAGCTTTCTTT.

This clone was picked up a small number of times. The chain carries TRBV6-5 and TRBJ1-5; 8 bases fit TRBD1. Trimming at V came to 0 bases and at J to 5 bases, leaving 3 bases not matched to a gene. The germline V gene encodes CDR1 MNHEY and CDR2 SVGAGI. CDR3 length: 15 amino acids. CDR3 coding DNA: TGTGCCAGCAGTTACTCGTCAGGGGGCCATCAGCCCCAGCATTTT. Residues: CASSYSSGGHQPQHF.

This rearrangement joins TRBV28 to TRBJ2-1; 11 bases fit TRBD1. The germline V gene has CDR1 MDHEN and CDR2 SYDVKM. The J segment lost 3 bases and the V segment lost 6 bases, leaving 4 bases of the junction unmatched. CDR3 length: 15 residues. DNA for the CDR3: TGTGCCAGCAGATCGGGACAGGGGGTCTACAATGAGCAGTTCTTC. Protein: CASRSGQGVYNEQFF.

CDR3 DNA: TGTGCCAGCAGCAATGAGGGGAACACTGAAGCTTTCTTT. This gives the protein CASSNEGNTEAFF. The chain couples TRBV7-9 to TRBJ1-1; D gene uncertain. The germline CDR1 and CDR2 sequences are SEHNR and FQNEAQ (reference sequence). This CDR3 has 13 amino acids. The germline V and J ends were trimmed by 5 bases and 1 base, with 8 bases remaining between them. Based on the CDR3 plus reference TRBV7-9 and TRBJ1-1, the full variable domain is DTGVSQNPRHKITKRGQNVTFRCDPISEHNRLYWYRQTLGQGPEFLTYFQNEAQLEKSRLLSDRFSAERPKGSFSTLEIQRTEQGDSAMYLCASSNEGNTEAFFGQGTRLTVV.

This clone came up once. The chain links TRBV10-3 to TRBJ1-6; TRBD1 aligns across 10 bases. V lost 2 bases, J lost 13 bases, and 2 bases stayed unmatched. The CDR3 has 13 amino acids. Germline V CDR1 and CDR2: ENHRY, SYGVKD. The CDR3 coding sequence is TGTGCCATCAGTGAGGAGGACAGGGGGCCCCTCCACTTT. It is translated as CAISEEDRGPLHF.

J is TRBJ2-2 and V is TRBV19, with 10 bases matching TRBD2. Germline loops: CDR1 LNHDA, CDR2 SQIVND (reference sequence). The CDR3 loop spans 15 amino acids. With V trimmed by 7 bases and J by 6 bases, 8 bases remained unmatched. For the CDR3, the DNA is TGTGCCAGTAATGCGGCTAGCGGGAGCTCCGGGGAGCTGTTTTTT. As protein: CASNAASGSSGELFF.

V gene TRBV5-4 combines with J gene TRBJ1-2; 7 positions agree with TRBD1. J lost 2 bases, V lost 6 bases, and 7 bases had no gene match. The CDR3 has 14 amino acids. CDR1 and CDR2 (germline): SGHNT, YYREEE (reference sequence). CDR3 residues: CASTQRTGNYGYTF. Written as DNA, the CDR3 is TGTGCCAGCACTCAGAGGACAGGCAACTATGGCTACACCTTC.

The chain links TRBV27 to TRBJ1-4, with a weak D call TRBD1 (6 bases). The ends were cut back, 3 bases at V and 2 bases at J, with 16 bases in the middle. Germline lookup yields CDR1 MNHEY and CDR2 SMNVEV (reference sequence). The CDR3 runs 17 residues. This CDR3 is CASSFSPPGVTNEKLFF. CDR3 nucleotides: TGTGCCAGCAGTTTTAGCCCCCCAGGGGTTACTAATGAAAAACTGTTTTTT.

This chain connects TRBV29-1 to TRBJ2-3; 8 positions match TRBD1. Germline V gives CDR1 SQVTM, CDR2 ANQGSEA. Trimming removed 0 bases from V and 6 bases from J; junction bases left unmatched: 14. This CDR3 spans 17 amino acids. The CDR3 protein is CSVEDRSGGAGFDTQYF. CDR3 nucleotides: TGCAGCGTTGAAGATCGGTCAGGGGGCGCCGGATTTGATACGCAGTATTTT.

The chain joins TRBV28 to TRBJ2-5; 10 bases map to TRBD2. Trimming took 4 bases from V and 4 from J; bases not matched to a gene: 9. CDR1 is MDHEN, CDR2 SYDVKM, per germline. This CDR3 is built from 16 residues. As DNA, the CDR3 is TGTGCCAGCAGTTCCCGCAGCGGGGGGGCCTTAGAGACCCAGTACTTC. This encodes CASSSRSGGALETQYF.

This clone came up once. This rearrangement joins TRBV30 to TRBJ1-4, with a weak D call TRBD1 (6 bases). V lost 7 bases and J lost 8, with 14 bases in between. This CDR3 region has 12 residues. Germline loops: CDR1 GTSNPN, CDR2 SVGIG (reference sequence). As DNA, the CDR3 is TGTGCCTCAGGGGTCAGATGGGAAAAACTGTTTTTT. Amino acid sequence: CASGVRWEKLFF.

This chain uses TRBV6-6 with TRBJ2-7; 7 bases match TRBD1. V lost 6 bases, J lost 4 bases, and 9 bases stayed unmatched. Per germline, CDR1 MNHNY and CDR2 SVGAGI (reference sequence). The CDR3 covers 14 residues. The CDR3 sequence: CASRMTGNSYEQYF. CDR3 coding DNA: TGTGCCAGCAGGATGACAGGGAACTCTTACGAGCAGTACTTC.

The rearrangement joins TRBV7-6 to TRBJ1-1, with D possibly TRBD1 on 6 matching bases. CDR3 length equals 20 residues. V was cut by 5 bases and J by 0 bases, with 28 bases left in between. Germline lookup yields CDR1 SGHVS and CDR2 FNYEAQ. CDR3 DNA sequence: TGTGCCAGCAGCGCAAATTACCTTCGGGACGGCTCAGGGGTGAACACTGAAGCTTTCTTT. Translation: CASSANYLRDGSGVNTEAFF.

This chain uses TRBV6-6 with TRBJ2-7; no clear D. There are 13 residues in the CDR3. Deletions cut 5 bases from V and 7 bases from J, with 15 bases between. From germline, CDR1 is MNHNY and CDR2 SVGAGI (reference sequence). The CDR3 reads CASSVHRGAEQYF. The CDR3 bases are TGTGCCAGCAGTGTCCATCGCGGAGCAGAGCAGTACTTC.